The sequence of this TCR beta chain was determined in a study of shared clonotypes between healthy human individuals. Sequenced by immunoSEQ multiplex PCR; TCRdb stores in-frame clones only, minus some. The sample holds approximately 2,000,000 clones, over 85% seen once. Naive CD8 cells, CD45RO-negative and positively selected for CCR7, excluded terminally differentiated effector memory CD45RA+ cells. The CDR3 consists of 11 residues. Trimming shortened V by 5 bases and J by 5 bases, and 6 bases separated the two germline ends. Germline V gene sequence: CDR1 SGHVS, CDR2 FQNEAQ. Sequencing input: naive CD8+ T cells from PBMCs. The clonotype originates from a man aged 18 to 30 in good health. Some clones in this sample may be carry-over from other donors' samples. V usage is TRBV7-8 and J usage is TRBJ2-5, with D uncertain. In DNA, the CDR3 is TGTGCCAGCAGCCCCAGTGAGACCCAGTACTTC. Protein product: CASSPSETQYF.